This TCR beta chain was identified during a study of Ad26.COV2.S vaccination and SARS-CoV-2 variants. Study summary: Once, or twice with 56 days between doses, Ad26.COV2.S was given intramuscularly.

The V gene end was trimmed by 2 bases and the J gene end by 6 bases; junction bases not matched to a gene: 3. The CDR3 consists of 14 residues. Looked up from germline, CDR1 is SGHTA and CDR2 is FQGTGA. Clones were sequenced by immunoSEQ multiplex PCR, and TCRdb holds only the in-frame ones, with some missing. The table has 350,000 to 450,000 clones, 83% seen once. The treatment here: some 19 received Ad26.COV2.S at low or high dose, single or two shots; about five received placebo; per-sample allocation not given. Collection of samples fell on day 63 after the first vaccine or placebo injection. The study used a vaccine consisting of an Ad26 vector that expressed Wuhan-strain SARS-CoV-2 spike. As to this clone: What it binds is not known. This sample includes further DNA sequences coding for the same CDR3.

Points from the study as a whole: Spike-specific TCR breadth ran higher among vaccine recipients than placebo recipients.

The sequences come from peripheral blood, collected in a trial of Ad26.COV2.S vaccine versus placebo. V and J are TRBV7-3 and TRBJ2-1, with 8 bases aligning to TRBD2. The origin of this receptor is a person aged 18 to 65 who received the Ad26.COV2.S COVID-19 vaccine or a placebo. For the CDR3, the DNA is TGTGCCAGCAGCTTAGCGGGGGGTTCCAATGAGCAGTTCTTC. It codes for CASSLAGGSNEQFF. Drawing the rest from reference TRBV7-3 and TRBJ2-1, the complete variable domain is GAGVSQTPSNKVTEKGKYVELRCDPISGHTALYWYRQSLGQGPEFLIYFQGTGAADDSGLPNDRFFAVRPEGSVSTLKIQRTERGDSAVYLCASSLAGGSNEQFFGPGTRLTVL.